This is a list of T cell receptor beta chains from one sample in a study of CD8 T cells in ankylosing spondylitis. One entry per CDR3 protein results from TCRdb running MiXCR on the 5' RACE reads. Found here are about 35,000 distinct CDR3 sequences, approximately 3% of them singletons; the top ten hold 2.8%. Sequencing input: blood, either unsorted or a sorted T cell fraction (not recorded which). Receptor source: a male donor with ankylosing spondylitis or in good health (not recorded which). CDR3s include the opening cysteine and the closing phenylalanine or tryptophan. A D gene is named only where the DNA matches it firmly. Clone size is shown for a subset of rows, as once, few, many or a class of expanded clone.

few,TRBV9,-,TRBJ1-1,TGTGCCAGCAGCGTTCGGGGACACAACACTGAAGCTTTCTTT,CASSVRGHNTEAFF
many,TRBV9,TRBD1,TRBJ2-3,TGTGCCAGCAGCGTTTGGGACAGGGGTCCCCTCACAGATACGCAGTATTTT,CASSVWDRGPLTDTQYF
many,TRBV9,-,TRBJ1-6,TGTGCCAGCAGCGTAAAAACAGATGGGTCACCCCTCCACTTT,CASSVKTDGSPLHF
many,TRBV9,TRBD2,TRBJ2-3,TGTGCCAGCACCGCGACTAGCAGTCCTAGCACAGATACGCAGTATTTT,CASTATSSPSTDTQYF
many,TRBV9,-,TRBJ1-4,TGTGCCAGCAGCGTAGCGGGGGCCCTAACTAATGAAAAACTGTTTTTT,CASSVAGALTNEKLFF
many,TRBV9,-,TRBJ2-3,TGTGCCAGCAGCGTACGGACAGATACGCAGTATTTT,CASSVRTDTQYF
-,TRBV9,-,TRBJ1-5,TGTGCCAGCAGCGTAGGGGCGGGGGAGGGCAATCAGCCCCAGCATTTT,CASSVGAGEGNQPQHF
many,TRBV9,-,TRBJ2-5,TGTGCCAGCAGCGTTTCTGGGAAAGAGACCCAGTACTTC,CASSVSGKETQYF
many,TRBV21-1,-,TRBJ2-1,TGTGCCAGCAGCACCGGACAGGGGGACAATGAGCAGTTCTTC,CASSTGQGDNEQFF
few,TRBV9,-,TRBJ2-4,TGTGCCAGCAGCCTAAGTCCGGCCGGGAAAAACATTCAGTACTTC,CASSLSPAGKNIQYF
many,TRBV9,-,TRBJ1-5,TGTGCCAGCAGCGTTGATGCGGGTTATCAGCCCCAGCATTTT,CASSVDAGYQPQHF
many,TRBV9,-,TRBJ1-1,TGTGCCAGCAGCGTGGAACCGGCCAGGAACACTGAAGCTTTCTTT,CASSVEPARNTEAFF
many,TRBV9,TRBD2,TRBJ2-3,TGTGCCAGCAGCGTAGCCTTGGGGACTACCACAGATACGCAGTATTTT,CASSVALGTTTDTQYF
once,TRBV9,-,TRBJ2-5,TGTGCCAGCAGCGTAGATAGGGGTAGTGAAGAGACCCAGTACTTC,CASSVDRGSEETQYF
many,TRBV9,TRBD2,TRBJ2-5,TGTGCCAGCAGCGTAGGGGCAGCGGGGGAGGAGACCCAGTACTTC,CASSVGAAGEETQYF
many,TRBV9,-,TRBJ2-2,TGTGCCAGCAACCAACGAGGGGCCCAAGAGGGGTCCGGGGAGCTGTTTTTT,CASNQRGAQEGSGELFF
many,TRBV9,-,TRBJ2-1,TGTGCCAGCAGCGCCCGACACTCCGGAAGCTCCTACAATGAGCAGTTCTTC,CASSARHSGSSYNEQFF
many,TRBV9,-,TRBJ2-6,TGTGCCAGCAGCGCCCGGACAGCTGGGGCCAACGTCCTGACTTTC,CASSARTAGANVLTF
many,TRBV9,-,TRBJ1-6,TGTGCCAGCAGCGTAGCGGAGGGCCATTCACCCCTCCACTTT,CASSVAEGHSPLHF
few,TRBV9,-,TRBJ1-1,TGTGCCAGCAGCGCCGACGGGGTCCAGAACACTGAAGCTTTCTTT,CASSADGVQNTEAFF
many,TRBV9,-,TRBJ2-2,TGTGCCAGCAGCGTAGCAGGGACGAACACCGGGGAGCTGTTTTTT,CASSVAGTNTGELFF
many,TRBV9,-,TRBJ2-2,TGTGCCAGCAGCGTAGCTGTAGTTGCCGGGGAGCTGTTTTTT,CASSVAVVAGELFF
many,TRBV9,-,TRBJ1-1,TGTGCCAGCAACAAAGGACAGATTAACACTGAAGCTTTCTTT,CASNKGQINTEAFF
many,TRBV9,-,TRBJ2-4,TGTGCCAGCAGCGTAGAACTAGGGACAAACATTCAGTACTTC,CASSVELGTNIQYF
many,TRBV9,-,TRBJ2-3,TGTGCCAGCAGCGTAGACCTGCGGGCGGGCACAGATACGCAGTATTTT,CASSVDLRAGTDTQYF
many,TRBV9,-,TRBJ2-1,TGTGCCAGCAGCGCAGGGACAAACTACAATGAGCAGTTCTTC,CASSAGTNYNEQFF
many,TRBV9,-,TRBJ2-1,TGTGCCAGCAGCGCCGCTAGCGTAACCTACAATGAGCAGTTCTTC,CASSAASVTYNEQFF
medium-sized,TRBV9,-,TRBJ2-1,TGTGCCAGCAGCGTTTCCCCCCACAATGAGCAGTTCTTC,CASSVSPHNEQFF
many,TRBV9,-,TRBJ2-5,TGTGCCAGCAGCGTAGAGGGGACTCCGGTAGGAGAGACCCAGTACTTC,CASSVEGTPVGETQYF
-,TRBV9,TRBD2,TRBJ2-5,TGTTCCAGCAGCGGGACTAGCGGTCCTTCGGGGACGCAGTACTTC,CSSSGTSGPSGTQYF
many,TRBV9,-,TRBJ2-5,TGTGCCAGCAGCCTCCAGGGAAACCAAGAGACCCAGTACTTC,CASSLQGNQETQYF
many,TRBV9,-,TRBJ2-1,TGTGCCAGCAGCAAGGCGGCCTACAATGAGCAGTTCTTC,CASSKAAYNEQFF
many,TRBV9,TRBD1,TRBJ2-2,TGTGCCAGCAACCCCCGGGACAGTGGATACGGGGAGCTGTTTTTT,CASNPRDSGYGELFF
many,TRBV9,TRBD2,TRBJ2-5,TGTGCCAGCAGCATTGGACTAGCGGGGAAAGAGACCCAGTACTTC,CASSIGLAGKETQYF
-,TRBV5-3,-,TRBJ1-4,TGTGCCAGACCACAGGGAAGGGCTAATGAAAAACTGTTTTTT,CARPQGRANEKLFF
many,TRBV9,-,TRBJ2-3,TGTGCCAGCAGCGTAATGCACCACACAGATACGCAGTATTTT,CASSVMHHTDTQYF
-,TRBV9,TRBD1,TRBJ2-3,TGTGCCAGCAGCGTAGCACAGGGGAGAGATACGCAGTATTTT,CASSVAQGRDTQYF
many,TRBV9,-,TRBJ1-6,TGTGCCAGCAGCGTAGGTATTATCCACTCCTATAATTCACCCCTCCACTTT,CASSVGIIHSYNSPLHF
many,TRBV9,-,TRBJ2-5,TGTGCCAGCAGCGACTTACAGGGTTTGGGGACCCAGTACTTC,CASSDLQGLGTQYF
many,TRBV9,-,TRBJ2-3,TGTGCCAGCAGCGCCCGGAGGGGAATCGGCACAGATACGCAGTATTTT,CASSARRGIGTDTQYF
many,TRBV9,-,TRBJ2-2,TGTGCCAGCAGCGTAGAGAGGGCAGGGAGCCCCGGGGAGCTGTTTTTT,CASSVERAGSPGELFF
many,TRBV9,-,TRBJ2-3,TGTGCCAGCAGCGTAGCCCACCACACAGATACGCAGTATTTT,CASSVAHHTDTQYF
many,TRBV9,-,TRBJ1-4,TGTGCCAGCAGCCGGGAACAGGGAAGTCGTGAAAAACTGTTTTTT,CASSREQGSREKLFF
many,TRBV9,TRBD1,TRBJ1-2,TGTGCCAGCAGCACCCGGACAGGGGGAGGCTACACCTTC,CASSTRTGGGYTF
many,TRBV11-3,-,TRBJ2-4,TGTGCCCGCCCTAGTGGGAAAAGGGACATTCAGTACTTC,CARPSGKRDIQYF
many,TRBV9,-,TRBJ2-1,TGTGCCAGCACTCGTCAAGGTACGGGGCGCTACAATGAGCAGTTCTTC,CASTRQGTGRYNEQFF
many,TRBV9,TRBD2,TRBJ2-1,TGTGCCAGCAGCGTAGGAGTAGCGGGGAGCTCCTACAATGAGCAGTTCTTC,CASSVGVAGSSYNEQFF
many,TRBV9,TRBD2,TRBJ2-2,TGTGCCAGCAGCACACGAGCGGGAGGCCCCGGGGAGCTGTTTTTT,CASSTRAGGPGELFF
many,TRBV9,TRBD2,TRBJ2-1,TGTGCCAGCAGCGCCTCGGGACACCGGACTAGCTCCACCTACAATGAGCAGTTCTTC,CASSASGHRTSSTYNEQFF
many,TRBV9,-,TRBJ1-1,TGTGCCAGCAGCCCCTCGGGACACCCTAAGAACACTGAAGCTTTCTTT,CASSPSGHPKNTEAFF
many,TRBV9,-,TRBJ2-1,TGTGCCAGCAGCGTAGAAATGGCTAGTGACAATGAGCAGTTCTTC,CASSVEMASDNEQFF
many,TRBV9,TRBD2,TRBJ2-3,TGTGCCAGCAGCGTAGAGGGACTAGGGGAGAGTACGCAGTATTTT,CASSVEGLGESTQYF
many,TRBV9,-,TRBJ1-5,TGTGCCAGCAGCCTCGGACCAGGGACGGGCAATCAGCCCCAGCATTTT,CASSLGPGTGNQPQHF
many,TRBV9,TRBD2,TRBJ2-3,TGTGCCAGCAGCTCACTCGGGGGGGGACTAGAGACAGATACGCAGTATTTT,CASSSLGGGLETDTQYF
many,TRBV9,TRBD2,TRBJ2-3,TGTGCCAGCAGCATCTGGGGGGGTTCGCGGGAGTCAACAGATACGCAGTATTTT,CASSIWGGSRESTDTQYF
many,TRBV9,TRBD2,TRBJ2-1,TGTGCCAGCAGCGTAGCCCCCCAAACTAGCGGGGGGCGTTACAATGAGCAGTTCTTC,CASSVAPQTSGGRYNEQFF
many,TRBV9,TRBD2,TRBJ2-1,TGTGCCAGCAGTCCGAGGATCGCGGGGGGCCCCAATGAGCAGTTCTTC,CASSPRIAGGPNEQFF
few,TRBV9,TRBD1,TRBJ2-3,TGTGCCAGCAGCAAGACCGGGACAGGGAGCACAGATACGCAGTATTTT,CASSKTGTGSTDTQYF